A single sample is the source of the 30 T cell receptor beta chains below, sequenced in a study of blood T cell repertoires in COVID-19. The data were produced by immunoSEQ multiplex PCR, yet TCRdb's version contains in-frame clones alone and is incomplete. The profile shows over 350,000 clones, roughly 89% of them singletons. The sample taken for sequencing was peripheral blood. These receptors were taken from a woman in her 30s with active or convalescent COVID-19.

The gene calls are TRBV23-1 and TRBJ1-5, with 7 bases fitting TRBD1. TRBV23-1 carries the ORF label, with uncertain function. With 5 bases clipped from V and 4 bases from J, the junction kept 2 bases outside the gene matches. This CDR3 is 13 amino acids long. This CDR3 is CASSYRGNQPQHF. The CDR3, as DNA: TGCGCCAGCAGTTACAGGGGAAATCAGCCCCAGCATTTT.

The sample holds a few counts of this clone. The CDR3 nucleotides are TGTGCCATTCGGGACTCTGGGGACACTGAAGCTTTCTTT. This translates into CAIRDSGDTEAFF. The J gene is TRBJ1-1, the V gene TRBV10-3, with a tentative D call TRBD1 (5 bases). Germline lookup yields CDR1 ENHRY and CDR2 SYGVKD. CDR3 length: 13 amino acids. Trimming removed 9 bases from V and 3 bases from J, with 14 bases in between.

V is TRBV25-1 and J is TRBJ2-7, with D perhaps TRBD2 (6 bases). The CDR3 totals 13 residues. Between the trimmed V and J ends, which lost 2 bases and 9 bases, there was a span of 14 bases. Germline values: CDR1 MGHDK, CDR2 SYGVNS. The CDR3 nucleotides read TGTGCCAGCAGTGAAGGGGACTTTGGCGGGCAGTACTTC. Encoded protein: CASSEGDFGGQYF.

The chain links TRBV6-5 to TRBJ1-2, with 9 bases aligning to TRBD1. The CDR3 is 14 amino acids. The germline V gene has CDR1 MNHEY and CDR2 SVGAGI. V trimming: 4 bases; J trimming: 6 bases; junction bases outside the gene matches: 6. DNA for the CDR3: TGTGCCAGCAGTTGGATGAGGACAGGGGATGGCTACACCTTC. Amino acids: CASSWMRTGDGYTF.

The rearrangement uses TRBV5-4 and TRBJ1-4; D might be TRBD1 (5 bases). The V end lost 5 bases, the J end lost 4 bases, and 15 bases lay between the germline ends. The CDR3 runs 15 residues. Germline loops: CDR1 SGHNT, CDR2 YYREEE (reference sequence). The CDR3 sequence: CASRSAGQRNEKLFF. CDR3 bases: TGTGCCAGCAGGAGCGCGGGGCAACGTAATGAAAAACTGTTTTTT.

In nucleotides, the CDR3 is TGCAGCGTTGAACCCCTTTCGGGCGAGCAGTACTTC. Its translation is CSVEPLSGEQYF. V is TRBV29-1 and J is TRBJ2-7; no firm D call. The germline V and J ends were trimmed by 2 bases and 6 bases, with 11 bases remaining between them. Germline V gives CDR1 SQVTM, CDR2 ANQGSEA. There are 12 residues in the CDR3.

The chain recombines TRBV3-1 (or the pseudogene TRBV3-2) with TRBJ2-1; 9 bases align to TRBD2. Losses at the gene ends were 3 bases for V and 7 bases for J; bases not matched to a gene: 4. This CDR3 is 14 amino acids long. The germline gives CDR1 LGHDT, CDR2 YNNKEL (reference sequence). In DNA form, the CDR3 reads TGTGCCAGCAGCCAGCAGGGACTAGCAAATGAGCAGTTCTTC. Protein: CASSQQGLANEQFF.

CDR3 nucleotide sequence: TGTGCCAGCAGCGCGGGACAGGGGGCGAGGGCTAATGAAAAACTGTTTTTT. Encoded protein: CASSAGQGARANEKLFF. This chain links TRBV11-2 with TRBJ1-4; 12 nucleotides align to TRBD1. This CDR3 region has 17 residues. V shed 5 bases and J 3 bases; nucleotides not matched to a gene: 7. The germline gives CDR1 SGHAT, CDR2 FQNNGV. The complete variable domain, with remaining parts taken from reference TRBV11-2 and TRBJ1-4, reads EAGVAQSPRYKIIEKRQSVAFWCNPISGHATLYWYQQILGQGPKLLIQFQNNGVVDDSQLPKDRFSAERLKGVDSTLKIQPAKLEDSAVYLCASSAGQGARANEKLFFGSGTQLSVL.

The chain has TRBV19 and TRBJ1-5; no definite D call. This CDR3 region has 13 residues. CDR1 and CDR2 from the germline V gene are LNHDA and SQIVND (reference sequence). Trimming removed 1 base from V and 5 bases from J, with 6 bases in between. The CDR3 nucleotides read TGTGCCAGTAGTATAGTTTCGGATCAGCCCCAGCATTTT. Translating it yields CASSIVSDQPQHF.

DNA for the CDR3: TGTGCCAGCAGGGGCCAGGCGAACACTGAAGCTTTCTTT. It specifies CASRGQANTEAFF. The chain carries TRBV2 and TRBJ1-1, with no clear D. Trimming shortened V by 6 bases and J by 1 base, and 9 bases separated the two germline ends. The germline V gene has CDR1 SNHLY and CDR2 FYNNEI. The CDR3 is made up of 13 amino acids.

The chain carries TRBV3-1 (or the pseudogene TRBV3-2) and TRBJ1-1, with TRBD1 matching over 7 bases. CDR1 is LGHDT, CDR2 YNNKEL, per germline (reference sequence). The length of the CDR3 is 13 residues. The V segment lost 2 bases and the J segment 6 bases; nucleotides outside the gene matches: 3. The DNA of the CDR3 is TGTGCCAGCAGCCAAACAGGGGCGGCTGAAGCTTTCTTT. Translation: CASSQTGAAEAFF.

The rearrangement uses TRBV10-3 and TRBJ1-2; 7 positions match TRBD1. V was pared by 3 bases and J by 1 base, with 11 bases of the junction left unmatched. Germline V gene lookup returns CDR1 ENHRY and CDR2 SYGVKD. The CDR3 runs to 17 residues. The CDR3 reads CAISDPTDRVGNYGYTF. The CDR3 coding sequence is TGTGCCATCAGTGACCCCACCGACAGGGTGGGTAACTATGGCTACACCTTC.

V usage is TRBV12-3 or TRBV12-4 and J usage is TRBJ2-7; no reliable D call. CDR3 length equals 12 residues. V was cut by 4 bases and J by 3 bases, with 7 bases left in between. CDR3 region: CASSSVYYEQYF. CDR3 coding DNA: TGTGCCAGCAGTTCAGTATACTACGAGCAGTACTTC.

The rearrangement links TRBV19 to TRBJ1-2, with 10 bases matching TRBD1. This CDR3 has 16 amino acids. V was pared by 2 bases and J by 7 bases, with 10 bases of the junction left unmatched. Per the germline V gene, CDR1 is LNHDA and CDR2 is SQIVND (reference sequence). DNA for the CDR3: TGTGCCAGTAGTATACGAGGGACAGGGGAAAGGTCTGGCTACACCTTC. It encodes CASSIRGTGERSGYTF.

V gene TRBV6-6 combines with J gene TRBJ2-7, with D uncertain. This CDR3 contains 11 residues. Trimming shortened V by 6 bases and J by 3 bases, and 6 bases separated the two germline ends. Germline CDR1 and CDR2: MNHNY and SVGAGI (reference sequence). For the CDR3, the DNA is TGTGCCAGCAGGTACCTCTACGAGCAGTACTTC. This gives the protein CASRYLYEQYF.

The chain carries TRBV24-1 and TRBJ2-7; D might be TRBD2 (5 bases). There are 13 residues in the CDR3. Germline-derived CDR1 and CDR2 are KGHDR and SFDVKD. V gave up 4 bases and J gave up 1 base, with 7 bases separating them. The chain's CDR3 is CATSEPGSYEQYF. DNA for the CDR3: TGTGCCACCAGTGAGCCGGGGTCCTACGAGCAGTACTTC.

The CDR3 region has the DNA TGTGCCAGCAGCTTGGGGCTAGACACAGATACGCAGTATTTT. Translation: CASSLGLDTDTQYF. This sequence joins TRBV5-4 and TRBJ2-3; D gene uncertain. The CDR3 length is 14 residues. V gave up 0 bases and J gave up 2 bases, with 7 bases separating them. CDR1 and CDR2 (germline): SGHNT, YYREEE (reference sequence).

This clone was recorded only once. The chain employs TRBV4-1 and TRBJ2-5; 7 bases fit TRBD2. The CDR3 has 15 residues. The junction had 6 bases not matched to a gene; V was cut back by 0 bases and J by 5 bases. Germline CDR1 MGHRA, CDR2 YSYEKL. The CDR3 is CASSQEMTSWETQYF. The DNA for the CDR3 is TGCGCCAGCAGCCAAGAAATGACTAGCTGGGAGACCCAGTACTTC.

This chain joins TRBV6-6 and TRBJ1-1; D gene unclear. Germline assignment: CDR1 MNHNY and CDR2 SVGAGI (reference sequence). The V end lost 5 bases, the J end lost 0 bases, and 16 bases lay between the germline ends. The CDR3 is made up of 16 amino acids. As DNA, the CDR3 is TGTGCCAGCAGTCGGCTTTCTGGGCAGTTGAACACTGAAGCTTTCTTT. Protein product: CASSRLSGQLNTEAFF.

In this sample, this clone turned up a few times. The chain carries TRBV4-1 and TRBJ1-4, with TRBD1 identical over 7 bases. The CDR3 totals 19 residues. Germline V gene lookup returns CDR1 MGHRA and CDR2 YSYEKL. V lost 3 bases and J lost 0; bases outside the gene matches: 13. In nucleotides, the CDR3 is TGCGCCAGCAGCCAGGCCCGGGACAGCTATTCAGCAACTAATGAAAAACTGTTTTTT. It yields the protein CASSQARDSYSATNEKLFF.

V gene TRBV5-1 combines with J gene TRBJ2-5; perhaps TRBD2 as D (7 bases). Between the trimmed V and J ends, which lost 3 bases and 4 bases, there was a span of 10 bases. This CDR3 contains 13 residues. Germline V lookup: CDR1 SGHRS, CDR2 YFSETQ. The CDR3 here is CASSWGGGETQYF. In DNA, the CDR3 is TGCGCCAGCAGCTGGGGAGGGGGAGAGACCCAGTACTTC. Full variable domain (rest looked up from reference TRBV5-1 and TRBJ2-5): KAGVTQTPRYLIKTRGQQVTLSCSPISGHRSVSWYQQTPGQGLQFLFEYFSETQRNKGNFPGRFSGRQFSNSRSEMNVSTLELGDSALYLCASSWGGGETQYFGPGTRLLVL.

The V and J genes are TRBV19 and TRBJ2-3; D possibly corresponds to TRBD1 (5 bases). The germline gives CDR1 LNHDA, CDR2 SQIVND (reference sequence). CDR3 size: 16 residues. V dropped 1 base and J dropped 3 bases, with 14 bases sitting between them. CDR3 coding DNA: TGTGCCAGTAGTATAGGCAGGGAAGAGTGGACAGATACGCAGTATTTT. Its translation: CASSIGREEWTDTQYF.

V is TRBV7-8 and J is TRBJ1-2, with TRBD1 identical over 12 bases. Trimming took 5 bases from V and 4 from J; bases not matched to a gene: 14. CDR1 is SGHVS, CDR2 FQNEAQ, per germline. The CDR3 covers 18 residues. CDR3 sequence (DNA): TGTGCCAGCAGCCCTAGTAGGCTTGGGACAGGGGGCCGCTATGGCTACACCTTC. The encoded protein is CASSPSRLGTGGRYGYTF.

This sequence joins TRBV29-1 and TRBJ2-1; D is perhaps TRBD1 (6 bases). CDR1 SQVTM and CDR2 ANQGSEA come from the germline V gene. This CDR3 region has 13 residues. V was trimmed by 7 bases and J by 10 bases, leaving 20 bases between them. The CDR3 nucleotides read TGCAGCGGTGGCCATCCAGGGGTTCGAGAGCAGTTCTTC. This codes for CSGGHPGVREQFF.

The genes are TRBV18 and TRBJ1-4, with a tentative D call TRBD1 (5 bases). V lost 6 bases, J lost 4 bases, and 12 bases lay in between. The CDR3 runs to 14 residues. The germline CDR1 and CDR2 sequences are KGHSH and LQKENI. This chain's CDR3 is CASSPGTLNEKLFF. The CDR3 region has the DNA TGTGCCAGCTCCCCCGGGACTCTTAATGAAAAACTGTTTTTT.

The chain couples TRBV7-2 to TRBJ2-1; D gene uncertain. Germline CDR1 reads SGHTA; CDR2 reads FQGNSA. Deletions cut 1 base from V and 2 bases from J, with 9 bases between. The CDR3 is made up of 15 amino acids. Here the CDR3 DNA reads TGTGCCAGCAGCTTAGATGGGCTTCCCTACAATGAGCAGTTCTTC. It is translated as CASSLDGLPYNEQFF.

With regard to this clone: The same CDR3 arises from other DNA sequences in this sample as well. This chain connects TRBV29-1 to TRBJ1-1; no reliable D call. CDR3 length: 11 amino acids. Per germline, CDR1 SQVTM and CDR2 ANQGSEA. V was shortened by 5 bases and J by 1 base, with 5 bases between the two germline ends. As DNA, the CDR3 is TGCAGCGTTCGAGGGAACACTGAAGCTTTCTTT. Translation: CSVRGNTEAFF.

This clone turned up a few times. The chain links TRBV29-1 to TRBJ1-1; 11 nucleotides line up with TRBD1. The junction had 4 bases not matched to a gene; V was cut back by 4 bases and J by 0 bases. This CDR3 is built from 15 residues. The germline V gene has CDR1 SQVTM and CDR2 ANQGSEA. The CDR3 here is CSVVPGQGVNTEAFF. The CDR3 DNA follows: TGCAGCGTTGTCCCGGGACAGGGGGTGAACACTGAAGCTTTCTTT.

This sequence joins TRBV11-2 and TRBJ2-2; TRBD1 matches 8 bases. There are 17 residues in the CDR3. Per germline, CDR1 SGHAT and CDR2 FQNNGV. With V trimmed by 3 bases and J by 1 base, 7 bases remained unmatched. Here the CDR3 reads CASSFPGQEMNTGELFF. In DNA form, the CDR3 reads TGTGCCAGCAGCTTTCCGGGACAGGAGATGAACACCGGGGAGCTGTTTTTT.

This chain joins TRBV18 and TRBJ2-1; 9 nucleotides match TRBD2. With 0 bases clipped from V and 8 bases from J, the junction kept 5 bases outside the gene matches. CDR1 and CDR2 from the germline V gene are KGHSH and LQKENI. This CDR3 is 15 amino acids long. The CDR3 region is CASSPPGSGRHEQFF. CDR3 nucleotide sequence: TGTGCCAGCTCACCACCGGGCAGCGGGAGGCATGAGCAGTTCTTC.